Listed below are T cell receptor beta chains from one sample, sequenced in a study of blood T cell repertoires in COVID-19. Profiled with immunoSEQ multiplex PCR; TCRdb holds only in-frame clones, not every one. In the table there are hundreds of thousands of clones, 65% to 90% of which are singletons. The material sequenced was PBMCs or T cells enriched from blood (not recorded which). The receptor source for this set is a woman between 50 and 59 years old with acute COVID-19. CDR3s include the opening cysteine and the closing phenylalanine or tryptophan. Fields, in order: clone size, CDR3 length, J gene, V gene, CDR3 protein. Size is omitted from some rows. Given values are once, few, many or a class for expanded clones.

abundance: NA
len: 15
j_gene: TRBJ2-4
v_gene: TRBV7-9
CDR3aa: CASSPDRDPLQAFYF

abundance: NA
len: 15
j_gene: TRBJ1-2
v_gene: TRBV10-2
CDR3aa: CASSDGIRPGGGYTF

abundance: NA
len: 18
j_gene: TRBJ1-6
v_gene: TRBV18
CDR3aa: CASSPYSPRQVAGSPLHF

abundance: NA
len: 13
j_gene: TRBJ1-2
v_gene: TRBV27
CDR3aa: CASSFLTGSGYTF

abundance: NA
len: 11
j_gene: TRBJ1-2
v_gene: TRBV20-1
CDR3aa: CSASQGLLDTF

abundance: NA
len: 12
j_gene: TRBJ2-5
v_gene: TRBV11-3
CDR3aa: CASSREGETQYF

abundance: once
len: 15
j_gene: TRBJ1-2
v_gene: TRBV6-5
CDR3aa: CASSYDGVHTYGYTF

abundance: NA
len: 13
j_gene: TRBJ2-1
v_gene: TRBV9
CDR3aa: CASSVASVNEQFF

abundance: NA
len: 15
j_gene: TRBJ2-1
v_gene: TRBV24-1
CDR3aa: CATSDRGQGGNEQFF

abundance: NA
len: 16
j_gene: TRBJ1-5
v_gene: TRBV7-8
CDR3aa: CASSLAGGRENQPQHF

abundance: NA
len: 15
j_gene: TRBJ1-2
v_gene: TRBV4-3
CDR3aa: CASSQDWGVAYGYTF

abundance: NA
len: 16
j_gene: TRBJ2-2
v_gene: TRBV5-1
CDR3aa: CASSLADGGWSGELFF

abundance: NA
len: 15
j_gene: TRBJ1-2
v_gene: TRBV5-1
CDR3aa: CASSLAGGTNYGYTF

abundance: NA
len: 15
j_gene: TRBJ1-6
v_gene: TRBV7-2
CDR3aa: CASSLSPGSNSPLHF

abundance: NA
len: 14
j_gene: TRBJ2-2
v_gene: TRBV11-2
CDR3aa: CASSYLINTGELFF

abundance: NA
len: 16
j_gene: TRBJ1-4
v_gene: TRBV27
CDR3aa: CASSFGTRRLNEKLFF

abundance: NA
len: 15
j_gene: TRBJ2-2
v_gene: TRBV18
CDR3aa: CASSPGQVNTGELFF

abundance: few
len: 14
j_gene: TRBJ1-1
v_gene: TRBV7-2
CDR3aa: CASSLTFATTEAFF

abundance: NA
len: 15
j_gene: TRBJ2-2
v_gene: TRBV19
CDR3aa: CATALTTSGNGELFF

abundance: NA
len: 14
j_gene: TRBJ2-1
v_gene: TRBV27
CDR3aa: CASSPQGSYNEQFF

abundance: NA
len: 15
j_gene: TRBJ1-1
v_gene: TRBV4-3
CDR3aa: CASSQDPPGSTEAFF

abundance: NA
len: 10
j_gene: TRBJ1-1
v_gene: TRBV6-9
CDR3aa: CASSYGGAFF